The sequence of this TCR beta chain was determined in a study of identical twins (dated by TCRdb to the mid-2010s). Broadly, across the study: To test whether fetal clonotypes persist, the study used deep sequencing on TCR alpha and beta repertoires from monozygotic twins, unrelated adults of various ages, and cord blood. To rule out contamination, the twin experiments were replicated at different times with different library preparation protocols.

Overall study outcomes, separate from this receptor: Because the same donors could not be followed over many years, conclusions were based on cross-sectional statistical analysis. Fewer insertions were carried by abundant cord blood beta clonotypes, a similar but weaker trend appeared in young adult naive repertoires, and no such trend appeared in memory repertoires. Compared with coincidental sharing between unrelated individuals, an excess of low generation-probability sequences was observed among out-of-frame TCR alpha sequences shared between twins. Out-of-frame TCR alpha sharing in monozygotic twins was systematically underestimated by recombination models, whereas sharing between unrelated individuals was in agreement with the recombination models. A weaker excess of twin sharing was found in beta out-of-frame sequences because the signal-to-noise ratio was lowered by fewer shared sequences. Invariant T cells such as MAIT and iNKT could partly confound zero-insertion analyses, though diverse VJ usage argued against this for most clonotypes.

In this sample, this clonotype turned up a few times. Its antigen remains unidentified. No much larger clone exists at a distance of one base, and base qualities are not known. V gives up 3 bases and J gives up 3 bases, and the segment between their germline ends measures 12 bases. The cysteine opens and the phenylalanine closes a CDR3 of 15 amino acids. Of all the DNA, just the CDR3 is kept, 45 bases in frame from base 1. According to the germline V gene, CDR1 reads MNHNS and CDR2 reads SASEGT. Libraries were made using 5' RACE. TCRdb records Illumina HiSeq 2000 as the sequencer. Template switching introduced a universal primer binding site; the final cDNA contained a unique molecular identifier, enabling accurate counting of TCR cDNA molecules. Specific primers in the conserved constant-segment region were used to synthesize first-strand cDNA for TCR alpha and beta chains. Each cDNA library was double barcoded, with a SMART-Mk sample barcode plus Illumina barcodes, to control for contamination. Two successive PCR steps introduced TruSeq adapter sequences along with Illumina sample barcodes. TCR alpha and beta cDNA libraries were sequenced on the Illumina HiSeq platform with custom primers. Concerning the study's data processing: Unique molecular identifiers were extracted from raw reads with MiGEC, and CDR3 positions were determined with MiXCR. For each individual, recombination models were inferred using an EM algorithm with the repgenHMM and IGoR tools. Shared clonotype analysis was performed with the tcR package in R, normalizing sharing by the product of cloneset sizes. To study raw recombination free of thymic and clonal selection effects, out-of-frame nonproductive sequences were analyzed. TCRdb trimmed public reads at Q25 via fastp, called clones via MiXCR and kept in-frame beta chains. Merged by CDR3 protein, the rows form single entries marked with the most common genes and DNA. TCRdb's processing, not the study's, gives the V and J calls here. The sample table contains about 730,000 distinct CDR3 sequences; only one count was recorded for less than 25% of them. The top ten hold roughly 4.3% of the sample.

Only healthy Caucasian donors were included. The twin cohort consisted of three pairs of female monozygotic twins, all aged 18 to 29 years. RNA for TCR libraries was isolated from peripheral blood mononuclear cells. The same data also contributed to another study, on T cells expressing NK-cell markers. From the second report: In sorted CD3+CD56+NKG2C+, CD3+CD56+NKG2C- and CD3+CD56-NKG2C+ T-cell subsets from eight or nine donors, TCR beta-chain repertoires were profiled. Among the eight sequenced donors, seven were HCMV-seropositive and one was HCMV-seronegative. In several experiments an anti-gammadeltaTCR antibody was added to restrict sorting to alphabetaTCR-expressing T cells. In more than five donors, the dominant CD3+CD56+NKG2C+ clonotypes were found to rank among the top 10 CD8+ clonotypes and to make up roughly 1.0-7.0% of CD8+ T cells. Those dominant clonotypes were again the most abundant among CD3+CD56-NKG2C+ cells in four donors, at about 28.3-60.1%. Whether the expanded NKG2C-expressing T cell clones were specific for HCMV antigens was left unclear. The eight sequenced donors were randomly selected healthy volunteers, three men and five women. A commercial ELISA kit detecting HCMV-specific IgG in serum was used to determine HCMV serostatus. Bulk peripheral blood T-cell repertoires were additionally sequenced from unsorted PBMC for six donors. MIGEC was used to demultiplex reads and group the reads by UMI, and MiTCR was used to assemble and quantify clonotypes. To remove erroneous sequences, TCR cDNA sequences were retained only when supported by two or more reads. The tcR package was used for downstream repertoire analysis, and clonotypes were matched across fractions by CDR3 nucleotide sequence plus V segment. Antigen specificity was annotated against VDJdb with VDJmatch, allowing one amino acid substitution in CDR3.

The sample comprised PBMCs. The TCR comes from a young woman in good health. Rearrangement joined TRBV6-1 to TRBJ2-1; a tentative D call is TRBD2 (5 bases match). CDR3 protein: CASSESTGIYNEQFF. The DNA sequence follows: TGTGCCAGCAGTGAGTCCACGGGGATCTACAATGAGCAGTTCTTC.